These 23 T cell receptor beta chains share one sample of origin, sequenced in a study of blood T cells in healthy people across ages. The use of a sample-barcoded 5' primer and a J-beta primer mix characterized a second PCR of about 6 to 12 cycles. MiXCR, applied by TCRdb to the 5' RACE reads, yields one record per CDR3 protein. The repertoire consists of around 650,000 distinct CDR3 sequences, with about 34% occurring once and the leading ten covering approximately 15%. The sample comprised blood. These receptors all stem from a woman older than 75 in good health.

This clonotype was observed a few times. The chain couples TRBV29-1 to TRBJ1-5; D gene uncertain. The CDR3 length is 13 residues. V gave up 6 bases and J gave up 5 bases, with 14 bases separating them. Germline V CDR1 and CDR2: SQVTM, ANQGSEA. CDR3 in amino acids: CSVDLGSDQPQHF. The CDR3 nucleotides read TGCAGCGTAGACCTTGGGTCGGATCAGCCCCAGCATTTT.

The sample holds many counts of this clonotype. The chain links TRBV7-2 to TRBJ2-1, with a weak D call TRBD1 (6 bases). V dropped 5 bases and J dropped 6 bases, with 23 bases sitting between them. Germline values: CDR1 SGHTA, CDR2 FQGNSA. CDR3 length: 17 residues. In DNA, the CDR3 is TGTGCCAGCAGCCTCAGGGGCCCACAGGGACGACCCAATGAGCAGTTCTTC. It is translated as CASSLRGPQGRPNEQFF.

Comment on this clonotype: A read error is possible here, since a much larger clone lies one base away. The V and J genes are TRBV7-9 and TRBJ2-1; D unclear. This CDR3 comprises 14 residues. In germline, CDR1 is SEHNR, CDR2 FQNEAQ (reference sequence). The CDR3 region has the DNA TGTGCCAACAGCTTAGTGGACCCAAGGTATGAGCAGTTCTTC. This encodes CANSLVDPRYEQFF.

This clonotype appeared a few times. The chain links TRBV20-1 to TRBJ1-5; 11 bases map to TRBD1. Germline V gene lookup returns CDR1 DFQATT and CDR2 SNEGSKA (reference sequence). CDR3 length equals 19 residues. The J segment lost 2 bases and the V segment lost 1 base, leaving 13 bases of the junction unmatched. The CDR3 DNA sequence: TGCAGTGCTAGAGCCCTTGGGACAGGGGGAATGATCCGCAATCAGCCCCAGCATTTT. This gives the protein CSARALGTGGMIRNQPQHF.

In its sample, this clonotype was seen once. This may stem from a read error, because a much larger clone lies one nucleotide away. The V and J genes are TRBV9 and TRBJ1-6; no definite D call. The CDR3 consists of 14 residues. In germline, CDR1 is SGDLS, CDR2 YYNGEE. The DNA for the CDR3 is TGTGCCAGCAGCGTAGGGGGAAGGGATTCACCCCCCCACTTT. It is translated as CASSVGGRDSPPHF.

This clonotype was seen more than once but under ten times. This could be a read error, since a much larger clone is one nucleotide away. The V and J genes are TRBV5-1 and TRBJ2-1; 9 bases line up with TRBD2. TRBJ2-7 explains the end of the DNA better; the J call may be wrong. The germline V gene encodes CDR1 SGHRS and CDR2 YFSETQ. This CDR3 region has 20 residues. The CDR3 sequence: CASSLGFLAGASVSYNEQYF. The CDR3 coding sequence is TGCGCCAGCAGCTTGGGCTTTTTAGCGGGGGCTTCGGTATCCTACAATGAGCAGTACTTC.

This clonotype was observed a handful of times. The V and J genes are TRBV30 and TRBJ1-6; 7 bases line up with TRBD1. CDR3 length equals 15 residues. From germline, CDR1 is GTSNPN and CDR2 SVGIG (reference sequence). Losses at the gene ends were 2 bases for V and 8 bases for J; bases not matched to a gene: 9. The CDR3 region has the DNA TGTGCCTGGAGTACAGGGGTCCTGACCGATTCACCCCTCCACTTT. This translates into CAWSTGVLTDSPLHF.

Turning to this clonotype: Possible read error: a much larger clone is one base away. The chain links TRBV5-4 to TRBJ2-1; unclear D gene. The DNA end is more similar to TRBJ2-7, so the J call may be wrong. Germline V gene sequence: CDR1 SGHNT, CDR2 YYREEE (reference sequence). This CDR3 comprises 15 residues. DNA of the CDR3: TGTGCCAGCAGCTTAAACTATGGCTCCTACAATGAGCAGTACTTC. Its translation: CASSLNYGSYNEQYF.

This clonotype appeared a few times. CDR3 bases: TGCAGTGCTAGGGCCGCCCACGTGAACACTGAAGCTTTCTTT. This encodes CSARAAHVNTEAFF. The chain couples TRBV20-1 to TRBJ1-1; D is ambiguous. V lost 3 bases to trimming and J lost 0 bases, with 11 bases between them. Per the germline V gene, CDR1 is DFQATT and CDR2 is SNEGSKA (reference sequence). This CDR3 has 14 residues.

The table lists this clonotype with a few counts. The J gene is TRBJ2-6, the V gene TRBV14; D not resolved. The CDR3 consists of 14 residues. Germline V CDR1 and CDR2: SGHDN, FVKESK. Trimming took off 0 bases at V and 9 bases at J, with 9 bases between the two ends. The chain's CDR3 is CASSQDPLYNVLTF. The CDR3 coding sequence is TGTGCCAGCAGCCAAGATCCCCTATACAACGTCCTGACTTTC.

This clonotype has at least ten counts. J is TRBJ1-2 and V is TRBV5-1; possibly TRBD1 for D (5 bases). V shed 4 bases and J shed 4 bases, with 14 bases lying between them. CDR1 is SGHRS and CDR2 is YFSETQ in the germline V gene. The CDR3 loop spans 14 amino acids. Here the CDR3 reads CASSATQGSYGYTF. DNA for the CDR3: TGCGCCAGCAGCGCGACGCAGGGTAGCTATGGCTACACCTTC.

As for this clonotype: This clone may be a read error of a much larger clone one base away. The rearrangement uses TRBV11-2 and TRBJ2-1; 13 bases agree with TRBD2. The DNA matches TRBJ2-7 better at its end, which makes the J call doubtful. Germline CDR1 is SGHAT and CDR2 is FQNNGV. The CDR3 is made up of 16 amino acids. In DNA, the CDR3 is TGTGCCAGCAGCTTAATCGGGACTAGCGGGGACAATGAGCAGTACTTC. It encodes CASSLIGTSGDNEQYF.

A note on this clonotype: Germline and junction disagree at one end, which may indicate a read error. This chain uses TRBV20-1 with TRBJ2-2; D may be TRBD1 (5 bases). The germline gives CDR1 DFQATT, CDR2 SNEGSKA (reference sequence). There are 15 residues in the CDR3. The CDR3 DNA sequence: TGCAGGGCTAGAGAGGTGGCAGGGTCCCCCGGGGAGCTGTTTTTT. Protein product: CRAREVAGSPGELFF.

The rearrangement joins TRBV20-1 to TRBJ1-5; 11 bases line up with TRBD1. J lost 5 bases, V lost 5 bases, and 2 bases had no gene match. Germline values: CDR1 DFQATT, CDR2 SNEGSKA (reference sequence). This CDR3 is 13 amino acids long. The CDR3 spells CSALGQGDQPQHF. CDR3 nucleotide sequence: TGCAGTGCTCTGGGACAGGGGGATCAGCCCCAGCATTTT.

Note on this clonotype: Just one base apart from a much larger clone, this may be a read error. The chain has TRBV20-1 and TRBJ2-3, with TRBD2 matching 7 bases. The germline V gene encodes CDR1 DFQATT and CDR2 SNEGSKA (reference sequence). The CDR3 consists of 12 residues. CDR3 region: CSAREAADTRYF. Here the CDR3 DNA reads TGCAGTGCCCGGGAGGCGGCAGATACGCGGTATTTT.

This clonotype was picked up many times. The chain joins TRBV28 to TRBJ1-1; 9 nucleotides agree with TRBD1. The CDR3 loop spans 15 amino acids. V gave up 7 bases and J gave up 3 bases; unmatched junction bases: 9. Germline CDR1 MDHEN, CDR2 SYDVKM. The CDR3 DNA reads as TGTGCCAGCAAAGACAGGGGGGCAGCAGACACTGAAGCTTTCTTT. It translates to CASKDRGAADTEAFF.

The rearrangement joins TRBV28 to TRBJ1-6; D gene uncertain. The CDR3 is 16 amino acids. V gave up 5 bases and J gave up 6 bases, with 17 bases separating them. Germline V gene lookup returns CDR1 MDHEN and CDR2 SYDVKM. The CDR3 protein is CASSQGSYSSNSPLHF. CDR3 bases: TGTGCCAGCAGTCAAGGGTCGTACAGCAGTAATTCACCCCTCCACTTT. Based on the CDR3 plus reference TRBV28 and TRBJ1-6, the full variable domain is DVKVTQSSRYLVKRTGEKVFLECVQDMDHENMFWYRQDPGLGLRLIYFSYDVKMKEKGDIPEGYSVSREKKERFSLILESASTNQTSMYLCASSQGSYSSNSPLHFGNGTRLTVT.

The chain joins TRBV12-3 or TRBV12-4 to TRBJ2-5; 7 bases line up with TRBD1. CDR3 length: 16 residues. The V and J ends lost 5 bases and 4 bases, in that order; junction bases with no gene match: 13. The CDR3 reads CASSRGQEFVGETQYF. The CDR3 coding sequence is TGTGCCAGCAGTCGCGGACAGGAGTTCGTCGGAGAGACCCAGTACTTC.

This clonotype was counted many times. The genes are TRBV28 and TRBJ2-1, with D uncertain. Germline V gives CDR1 MDHEN, CDR2 SYDVKM. The CDR3 consists of 14 residues. With 6 bases removed from V and 2 bases from J, the gap between germline ends came to 11 bases. The CDR3 is CASSRPATYNEQFF. In DNA, the CDR3 is TGTGCCAGCAGCCGACCGGCGACCTACAATGAGCAGTTCTTC.

This clonotype has ten or more counts. The chain combines TRBV29-1 with TRBJ2-5; D remains unclear. Trimming took 7 bases from V and 5 from J, leaving 17 bases between them. The V gene's germline CDR1 is SQVTM and CDR2 ANQGSEA. This CDR3 contains 13 residues. The CDR3 sequence: CSETDGGRETQYF. The CDR3, as DNA: TGCAGCGAGACGGACGGCGGCAGGGAGACCCAGTACTTC.

This clonotype was detected many times. The DNA of the CDR3 is TGTGCCTGGAGTCCGCCACGGGCAGGACTACAAGAGACCCAGTACTTC. Translated, it gives CAWSPPRAGLQETQYF. The V gene is TRBV30, the J gene TRBJ2-5; maybe TRBD2 (6 bases). V was clipped by 2 bases and J by 2 bases, with 18 bases between them. The CDR3 covers 16 residues. Per germline, CDR1 GTSNPN and CDR2 SVGIG (reference sequence).

For this clonotype: Germline and junction disagree at one end, which may indicate a read error. V usage is TRBV7-8 and J usage is TRBJ2-5; 9 nucleotides align to TRBD1. The CDR3 consists of 17 residues. Germline assignment: CDR1 SGHVS and CDR2 FQNEAQ. CDR3 in DNA: TGTGCCGGCAGCTTAGCCCGGCCTTGGACAGGGGAAGAGACCCAGTACTTC. This encodes CAGSLARPWTGEETQYF.

V gene TRBV28 combines with J gene TRBJ1-5; TRBD1 agrees at 7 bases. The CDR3 spans 15 residues. The trim removed 6 bases at V and 9 bases at J, leaving 14 bases unmatched. Germline assignment: CDR1 MDHEN and CDR2 SYDVKM. This CDR3 reads CASRPARGLGRPQHF. The CDR3 region has the DNA TGTGCCAGCAGACCTGCAAGGGGGCTGGGTCGGCCCCAGCATTTT.